This is a list of T cell receptor beta chains from one sample in a study of early T cells in non-severe SARS-CoV-2 infection. Via MiXCR, TCRdb re-called the 5' RACE reads, giving one row per CDR3 protein. This table has more than 90,000 distinct CDR3 sequences, about 10% appearing once. Input material: whole blood. The receptors here all came from an adult who was a healthcare worker with PCR-confirmed SARS-CoV-2 infection or an uninfected control (not recorded which). CDR3s include the opening cysteine and the closing phenylalanine or tryptophan. A D gene is named only where the DNA matches it firmly. Part of the rows lack a size; the others show once, few, many or a class for expanded clones.

>NA|TRBJ2-1|many|TRBV28
TGTGCCAGCAGTTTAGTCTTGTTTGAGCAGTTCTTC
CASSLVLFEQFF
>NA|TRBJ2-7|NA|TRBV2
TGTGCCAGCACTACCTACTCCTACGAGCAGTACTTC
CASTTYSYEQYF
>NA|TRBJ1-2|few|TRBV29-1
TGCAGCGTTGCGGGGGGGGTCCCCTATGGCTACACCTTC
CSVAGGVPYGYTF
>NA|TRBJ2-1|many|TRBV6-6
TGTGCCAGCAGCCCCCAGGCCTACAATGAGCAGTTCTTC
CASSPQAYNEQFF
>NA|TRBJ2-4|many|TRBV24-1
TGTGCCACCAGTGATCGTGGGCCCAAAAACATTCAGTACTTC
CATSDRGPKNIQYF
>TRBD2|TRBJ2-1|NA|TRBV3-1
TGTGCCAGCAGCCAGCTGCCGGGACTAGCGTCCTTAAGGAATGAGCAGTTCTTC
CASSQLPGLASLRNEQFF
>TRBD2|TRBJ2-3|NA|TRBV11-2
TGTGCCAGCAGCCCCCGGGCCTCTAGCGGGGGGCGCACAGATACGCAGTATTTT
CASSPRASSGGRTDTQYF
>NA|TRBJ1-2|NA|TRBV11-2
TGTGCCAGCAGCTTACCGGGGTTCTATGGCTACACCTTC
CASSLPGFYGYTF
>NA|TRBJ2-1|few|TRBV4-1
TGCGCCAGCAGCCACGGCGGGGCTAGCTTGTGGGGTGAGCAGTTCTTC
CASSHGGASLWGEQFF
>NA|TRBJ2-3|many|TRBV28
TGTGCCAGCAGGGGGGCGAGCACAGATACGCAGTATTTT
CASRGASTDTQYF
>NA|TRBJ2-1|few|TRBV12-3/TRBV12-4
TGTGCCAGCAGTTTTACAGGGTTGCAGTTCTTC
CASSFTGLQFF
>NA|TRBJ1-2|NA|TRBV2
TGTGCCAGCAGTGGGGGGACTTACACCTTC
CASSGGTYTF
>NA|TRBJ2-2|few|TRBV28
TGTGCCAGCAGTGGTAGCATTCCGGCCGGGGAGCTGTTTTTT
CASSGSIPAGELFF
>NA|TRBJ2-2|few|TRBV7-3
TGTGCCAGCAGCCAGACGTCGAGCAGGAACACCGGGGAGCTGTTTTTT
CASSQTSSRNTGELFF
>TRBD1|TRBJ1-1|many|TRBV2
TGTGCCAGCAGCGTGCGCCGGGACAGTCAAACTGAAGCTTTCTTT
CASSVRRDSQTEAFF
>NA|TRBJ2-3|many|TRBV7-9
TGTGCCAGCAGCTTAAGTTCAGATACGCAGTATTTT
CASSLSSDTQYF
>NA|TRBJ2-7|NA|TRBV3-1
TGTGCCAGCAGCCCAATCACCAGGGGCCCTTCCTACGAGCAGTACTTC
CASSPITRGPSYEQYF
>NA|TRBJ2-4|NA|TRBV10-3
TGTGCCATCAGTGATGGAGGGATAGCCAAAAACATTCAGTACTTC
CAISDGGIAKNIQYF
>NA|TRBJ2-1|few|TRBV6-5
TGTGCCACCTCATCAGAGGGGAAGGGTAATGAGCAGTTCTTC
CATSSEGKGNEQFF
>NA|TRBJ2-5|many|TRBV7-2
TGTGCCAGCAGCCCCCAGACTAGGGCTCCCCAAGAGACCCAGTACTTC
CASSPQTRAPQETQYF
>TRBD1|TRBJ2-3|NA|TRBV12-3/TRBV12-4
TGTGCCAGCAGTTTCCGGGACAGCCATACGCAGTATTTT
CASSFRDSHTQYF
>NA|TRBJ2-2|NA|TRBV11-2
TGTGCCAGCAGCCGGCAGCAGGGAGCTAACACCGGGGAGCTGTTTTTT
CASSRQQGANTGELFF
>NA|TRBJ2-1|NA|TRBV20-1
TGCAGTGCTGAAAGGGGGGGGTTGAGCTCCTACAATGAGCAGTTCTTC
CSAERGGLSSYNEQFF
>TRBD1|TRBJ2-3|NA|TRBV29-1
TGCAGCGTTGCACAGGGGCATCATGCAGATACGCAGTATTTT
CSVAQGHHADTQYF
>NA|TRBJ1-2|NA|TRBV4-2
TGTGCCAGCAGCCAAGAGGGGGCCAAGGTTAATGGCTACACCTTC
CASSQEGAKVNGYTF
>NA|TRBJ1-4|few|TRBV5-4
TGTGCCAGCAGCCGTACAGGAGCTAAGGATGAAAAACTGTTTTTT
CASSRTGAKDEKLFF
>TRBD2|TRBJ2-1|few|TRBV7-7
TGTGCCAGCAGCTTCTCTCTAGCGGACAATGAGCAGTTCTTC
CASSFSLADNEQFF
>NA|TRBJ2-1|NA|TRBV19
TGTGCCAGTAGTATCAGGGACACTGACGATGAGCAGTTCTTC
CASSIRDTDDEQFF
>NA|TRBJ1-2|few|TRBV3-1
TGTGCCAGCAGCGTCAGCTCAGGACCGAGGACCTTC
CASSVSSGPRTF
>TRBD1|TRBJ1-1|few|TRBV27
TGTGCCAGCAGTAAAGGACAGGGGATCTCTGAAGCTTTCTTT
CASSKGQGISEAFF
>TRBD1|TRBJ2-7|few|TRBV7-9
TGTGCCAGCAGCTTAGGGGGGACAGGACTCACCTACGAGCAGTACTTC
CASSLGGTGLTYEQYF
>NA|TRBJ1-1|many|TRBV5-6
TGTGCCAGCAGCTTGGCAGGCAGGGGAGGTAATGAAGCTTTCTTT
CASSLAGRGGNEAFF
>NA|TRBJ2-7|NA|TRBV6-1
TGTGCCAGCAACCCAGGGGAGGCCTACGAGCAGTACTTC
CASNPGEAYEQYF
>NA|TRBJ1-1|NA|TRBV29-1
TGCAGCGTTGAAGCAATGAAGGGGCCGGGGACTGAAGCTTTCTTT
CSVEAMKGPGTEAFF
>TRBD2|TRBJ2-7|NA|TRBV29-1
TGCAGCGTTGCCAGCGGGGGTTACGAGCAGTACTTC
CSVASGGYEQYF